Below, 21 T cell receptor beta chains from the same sample are listed, as sequenced in a study of cytomegalovirus exposure and HLA in healthy donors. The PCR employed 60 Vbeta primers together with 13 Jbeta primers. This table comes from immunoSEQ multiplex PCR, and its TCRdb copy is limited to in-frame clones, with some not included. The listing records 200,000 to 250,000 clones. The sequencing sample was made of PBMCs. The receptors come from a woman younger than 45 in good health and CMV-seropositive.

The CDR3 DNA is TGCAGCGTTTCAAGGGGGAGCGGGAGTAGCAATGAGCAGTTCTTC. Translating it yields CSVSRGSGSSNEQFF. V and J are TRBV29-1 and TRBJ2-1, with TRBD2 matching over 8 bases. V lost 5 bases to trimming and J lost 6 bases; unmatched junction nucleotides: 12. The CDR3 length is 15 residues. Germline V lookup: CDR1 SQVTM, CDR2 ANQGSEA.

This sequence joins TRBV7-2 and TRBJ2-7, with 10 bases aligning to TRBD2. V was clipped by 0 bases and J by 0 bases; unmatched bases: 2. Germline loops: CDR1 SGHTA, CDR2 FQGNSA. This CDR3 is 16 amino acids long. The CDR3 sequence: CASSLAPSGGSYEQYF. The DNA for the CDR3 is TGTGCCAGCAGCTTAGCGCCTAGCGGGGGCTCCTACGAGCAGTACTTC.

The CDR3 region has the DNA TGTGCCAGCAGCTCGTCTTCGTACCAAGAGACCCAGTACTTC. Translating gives CASSSSSYQETQYF. The chain carries TRBV13 and TRBJ2-5; D call uncertain. CDR1 and CDR2 (germline): PRHDT, FYEKMQ (reference sequence). This CDR3 contains 14 residues. V was trimmed by 4 bases and J by 0 bases, leaving 9 bases between them.

The CDR3 sequence is CASSVVFGIAGDTDTQYF. The CDR3 DNA reads TGTGCCAGCAGCGTAGTCTTCGGGATAGCGGGAGACACAGATACGCAGTATTTT. The chain joins TRBV9 to TRBJ2-3; 9 nucleotides agree with TRBD2. CDR1 and CDR2 (germline): SGDLS, YYNGEE. CDR3 length: 18 residues. J lost 2 bases, V lost 0 bases, and 10 bases had no gene match.

The chain carries TRBV5-1 and TRBJ2-7; 10 bases agree with TRBD1. After removal of 3 bases from V and 5 bases from J, the junction contained 8 bases not matched to a gene. Germline V gene data show CDR1 as SGHRS and CDR2 as YFSETQ. This CDR3 comprises 15 residues. CDR3 sequence (DNA): TGCGCCAGCAGCTCTCCGGGACAGGGGAGCGACGAGCAGTACTTC. Encoded protein: CASSSPGQGSDEQYF. Drawing the rest from reference TRBV5-1 and TRBJ2-7, the complete variable domain is KAGVTQTPRYLIKTRGQQVTLSCSPISGHRSVSWYQQTPGQGLQFLFEYFSETQRNKGNFPGRFSGRQFSNSRSEMNVSTLELGDSALYLCASSSPGQGSDEQYFGPGTRLTVT.

The V and J genes are TRBV5-1 and TRBJ1-5; D might be TRBD1 (6 bases). The CDR3 runs to 14 residues. Germline V CDR1 and CDR2: SGHRS, YFSETQ. Trimming cost V 3 bases and J 7 bases, with 14 bases left between them. CDR3 sequence reads: CASSSSTGSQPQHF. The DNA of the CDR3 is TGCGCCAGCAGCTCCTCAACAGGGAGCCAGCCCCAGCATTTT.

The chain carries TRBV7-9 and TRBJ1-1, with TRBD1 as a possible D gene (5 bases). Trimming cost V 5 bases and J 0 bases, with 10 bases left between them. CDR3 length: 14 residues. The germline gives CDR1 SEHNR, CDR2 FQNEAQ (reference sequence). The CDR3 is CASSLTVLNTEAFF. In nucleotides, the CDR3 is TGTGCCAGCAGCCTGACAGTTTTGAACACTGAAGCTTTCTTT.

The chain joins TRBV15 to TRBJ1-5; D remains unclear. V was trimmed by 1 base and J by 4 bases, leaving 26 bases between them. Germline V gene data show CDR1 as LNHNV and CDR2 as YYDKDF (reference sequence). The CDR3 covers 20 residues. The CDR3 DNA sequence: TGTGCCACCAGCAGAGCCGCCCGGGGTAGCGGGGTGGGCATAAATCAGCCCCAGCATTTT. This translates into CATSRAARGSGVGINQPQHF.

The CDR3 loop reads CASSLEGSGANVLTF. The CDR3 DNA sequence: TGTGCCAGCAGTTTAGAGGGCTCTGGGGCCAACGTCCTGACTTTC. The chain employs TRBV28 and TRBJ2-6, with a weak D call TRBD2 (5 bases). The CDR3 consists of 15 residues. V lost 2 bases and J lost 0, with 5 bases in between. The germline gives CDR1 MDHEN, CDR2 SYDVKM.

V gene TRBV7-9 combines with J gene TRBJ2-7, with no clear D. The CDR3 has 11 amino acids. V dropped 5 bases and J dropped 0 bases, with 2 bases sitting between them. Germline loops: CDR1 SEHNR, CDR2 FQNEAQ (reference sequence). This CDR3 is CASSLSYEQYF. In DNA, the CDR3 is TGTGCCAGCAGCCTCTCCTACGAGCAGTACTTC.

The chain's CDR3 is CASSFGTSGRVVYNEQFF. The CDR3 DNA sequence: TGTGCCAGCAGTTTTGGGACTAGCGGGAGAGTAGTGTACAATGAGCAGTTCTTC. The chain couples TRBV27 to TRBJ2-1; 14 positions match TRBD2. This CDR3 comprises 18 residues. V dropped 3 bases and J dropped 4; count of bases not matched to a gene: 8. CDR1 and CDR2 (germline): MNHEY, SMNVEV (reference sequence).

The chain joins TRBV13 to TRBJ1-2; D is perhaps TRBD1 (5 bases). Germline V CDR1 and CDR2: PRHDT, FYEKMQ (reference sequence). The V and J ends lost 5 bases and 4 bases respectively, with 17 bases between them. The CDR3 is 15 residues long. The CDR3 protein is CASSTQGWGSYGYTF. In DNA, the CDR3 is TGTGCCAGCAGCACCCAGGGTTGGGGTTCCTATGGCTACACCTTC.

The J gene is TRBJ2-2, the V gene TRBV19; no clear D. There are 12 residues in the CDR3. Germline values: CDR1 LNHDA, CDR2 SQIVND (reference sequence). V lost 6 bases, J lost 6 bases, and 8 bases lay in between. CDR3 nucleotides: TGTGCCAGTAGGAGAGGCGCCGGGGAGCTGTTTTTT. Its protein is CASRRGAGELFF.

This chain connects TRBV11-2 to TRBJ2-3; D possibly corresponds to TRBD1 (6 bases). The CDR3 extends over 14 amino acids. Trimming stripped 3 bases from V and 4 bases from J, with 11 bases between. Per germline, CDR1 SGHAT and CDR2 FQNNGV. The CDR3 loop is CASSFGGEADTQYF. CDR3 bases: TGTGCCAGCAGCTTTGGGGGCGAGGCAGATACGCAGTATTTT. Filled out from reference TRBV11-2 and TRBJ2-3, the complete variable domain reads EAGVAQSPRYKIIEKRQSVAFWCNPISGHATLYWYQQILGQGPKLLIQFQNNGVVDDSQLPKDRFSAERLKGVDSTLKIQPAKLEDSAVYLCASSFGGEADTQYFGPGTRLTVL.

This rearrangement joins TRBV7-2 to TRBJ2-2, with D maybe TRBD2 (6 bases). Deletions cut 2 bases from V and 0 bases from J, with 13 bases between. Per the germline V gene, CDR1 is SGHTA and CDR2 is FQGNSA. CDR3 length equals 17 residues. The CDR3 sequence: CASSLRSAGTNTGELFF. The CDR3 coding sequence is TGTGCCAGCAGCTTAAGGTCGGCGGGGACGAACACCGGGGAGCTGTTTTTT.

The rearrangement uses TRBV10-3 and TRBJ2-2, with D possibly being TRBD2 (5 bases). The V end lost 10 bases, the J end lost 4 bases, and 19 bases lay between the germline ends. From germline, CDR1 is ENHRY and CDR2 SYGVKD. The length of the CDR3 is 15 residues. CDR3 nucleotides: TGTGCCACCCAGACCCCTATAGGGAGCACCGGGGAGCTGTTTTTT. This translates into CATQTPIGSTGELFF.

The chain has TRBV19 and TRBJ1-5, with a weak D call TRBD1 (5 bases). Trimming cost V 2 bases and J 7 bases, with 18 bases left between them. CDR1 and CDR2 from the germline V gene are LNHDA and SQIVND (reference sequence). The CDR3 contains 16 residues. CDR3 region: CASSISGGVIGQPQHF. CDR3 DNA sequence: TGTGCCAGTAGTATAAGCGGAGGGGTTATCGGGCAGCCCCAGCATTTT.

The chain is built from TRBV14 and TRBJ2-5; TRBD2 matches at 13 bases. The CDR3 runs 18 residues. Germline values: CDR1 SGHDN, CDR2 FVKESK. The V segment lost 3 bases and the J segment 1 base; nucleotides outside the gene matches: 8. The CDR3, as DNA: TGTGCCAGCAGCCAGGGACTAGCGGGATGGGCCACCCAAGAGACCCAGTACTTC. Amino acid sequence: CASSQGLAGWATQETQYF. Full variable domain (outside the CDR3, taken from reference TRBV14 and TRBJ2-5): EAGVTQFPSHSVIEKGQTVTLRCDPISGHDNLYWYRRVMGKEIKFLLHFVKESKQDESGMPNNRFLAERTGGTYSTLKVQPAELEDSGVYFCASSQGLAGWATQETQYFGPGTRLLVL.

V usage is TRBV11-2 and J usage is TRBJ1-4; 7 bases fit TRBD1. J gave up 4 bases and V 4 bases, and 6 bases lay outside the gene matches. Germline V gene data show CDR1 as SGHAT and CDR2 as FQNNGV. This CDR3 is built from 15 residues. As DNA, the CDR3 is TGTGCCAGCAGCTCTCGGGGACAGATTAATGAAAAACTGTTTTTT. This translates into CASSSRGQINEKLFF.

This sequence joins TRBV6-1 and TRBJ2-7; D is perhaps TRBD1 (6 bases). V gave up 2 bases and J gave up 4 bases, with 21 bases separating them. This CDR3 comprises 17 residues. CDR1 is MNHNS, CDR2 SASEGT, per germline. The CDR3 spells CASSEIVIVGQNYEQYF. The CDR3 nucleotides read TGTGCCAGCAGTGAAATTGTTATTGTCGGACAGAATTACGAGCAGTACTTC.

The CDR3 loop reads CASLGQGRDTQYF. CDR3 nucleotides: TGTGCCAGCTTAGGACAGGGTAGAGATACGCAGTATTTT. The chain has TRBV9 and TRBJ2-3; TRBD1 matches at 8 bases. The V segment lost 7 bases and the J segment 5 bases; nucleotides outside the gene matches: 6. CDR3 length: 13 residues. Germline values: CDR1 SGDLS, CDR2 YYNGEE.